The 29 T cell receptor beta chains listed next were all sequenced from one sample in a study of T cell responses to AZD1222 COVID-19 vaccine. TCRdb's table, derived via immunoSEQ multiplex PCR, lists solely in-frame clones and lacks some. The sample contains about 17,000 clones, around 80% of which appear only once. This material consisted of peripheral blood, taken 28 days after the second AZD1222 dose. These receptors originate from an adult who received the AZD1222 COVID-19 vaccine.

The chain is built from TRBV7-9 and TRBJ2-5; TRBD1 is a possible D gene (6 bases). The germline V gene encodes CDR1 SEHNR and CDR2 FQNEAQ (reference sequence). The CDR3 sequence is 15 residues long. The germline V and J ends were trimmed by 3 bases and 5 bases, with 16 bases remaining between them. The CDR3 coding sequence is TGTGCCAGCAGCTTTTCCTTCCCAGGGGAGGAGACCCAGTACTTC. Translated, it gives CASSFSFPGEETQYF.

J is TRBJ2-7 and V is TRBV28; no firm D call. The CDR3 is 16 residues long. V was clipped by 4 bases and J by 2 bases, with 18 bases between them. Per the germline V gene, CDR1 is MDHEN and CDR2 is SYDVKM. The CDR3 loop reads CASSSVVDTTTYEQYF. As DNA, the CDR3 is TGTGCCAGCAGTTCCGTGGTTGACACGACCACCTACGAGCAGTACTTC.

J is TRBJ2-1 and V is TRBV6-2 or TRBV6-3; 9 bases align to TRBD1. V lost 6 bases, J lost 4 bases, and 10 bases stayed unmatched. This CDR3 spans 16 amino acids. CDR1 and CDR2 from the germline V gene are MNHEY and SVGEGT. In DNA, the CDR3 is TGTGCCAGCAGCCTTTCACCGGGACAGGGTTACAATGAGCAGTTCTTC. Translating gives CASSLSPGQGYNEQFF.

This chain uses TRBV27 with TRBJ2-7; 8 bases fit TRBD2. This CDR3 has 12 amino acids. V shed 8 bases, J shed 3 bases, and the junction held 3 bases outside the gene matches. The germline gives CDR1 MNHEY, CDR2 SMNVEV (reference sequence). DNA of the CDR3: TGTGCCAGCGGACGGGGGGGCTACGAGCAGTACTTC. It encodes CASGRGGYEQYF.

This clone was recorded only once. J is TRBJ2-7 and V is TRBV6-5; 9 nucleotides line up with TRBD2. This CDR3 has 14 amino acids. V was clipped by 6 bases and J by 3 bases; unmatched bases: 6. Germline values: CDR1 MNHEY, CDR2 SVGAGI. CDR3 amino acids: CASSPPTSGYEQYF. CDR3 nucleotide sequence: TGTGCCAGCAGCCCCCCGACTAGCGGCTACGAGCAGTACTTC.

The count of this clone is one. The rearrangement joins TRBV27 to TRBJ1-2; D gene uncertain. The CDR3 contains 13 residues. The V and J ends lost 2 bases and 5 bases respectively, with 9 bases between them. Per the germline V gene, CDR1 is MNHEY and CDR2 is SMNVEV (reference sequence). The CDR3 coding sequence is TGTGCCAGCAGTTTAAAGCGTTCTTATGGCTACACCTTC. Its translation is CASSLKRSYGYTF.

This sequence joins TRBV19 and TRBJ2-2, with 12 bases lining up with TRBD2. CDR3 size: 17 residues. The J segment lost 0 bases and the V segment lost 6 bases, leaving 5 bases of the junction unmatched. Germline CDR1 and CDR2: LNHDA and SQIVND (reference sequence). The CDR3 here is CASRETSGGPNTGELFF. In DNA, the CDR3 is TGTGCCAGTAGGGAGACTAGCGGGGGTCCGAACACCGGGGAGCTGTTTTTT.

This clone has just one count. The V and J genes are TRBV7-9 and TRBJ2-3; weak D call: TRBD2 (6 bases). This CDR3 contains 13 residues. Germline V gene sequence: CDR1 SEHNR, CDR2 FQNEAQ (reference sequence). Trimming stripped 5 bases from V and 3 bases from J, with 9 bases between. This CDR3 is CASSPAGTDTQYF. The CDR3 DNA reads as TGTGCCAGCAGCCCCGCGGGGACAGATACGCAGTATTTT.

The chain joins TRBV7-9 to TRBJ1-4; D remains ambiguous. This CDR3 spans 15 amino acids. Germline CDR1 reads SEHNR; CDR2 reads FQNEAQ (reference sequence). Trimming pared 8 bases from V and 0 bases from J, leaving 13 bases between. The CDR3 DNA reads TGTGCCAGCCAACGAAAGGCGGCAACTAATGAAAAACTGTTTTTT. This gives the protein CASQRKAATNEKLFF.

The V call is TRBV7-9, the J call TRBJ1-2; TRBD1 is a possible D gene (6 bases). The CDR3 is 16 amino acids. Germline assignment: CDR1 SEHNR and CDR2 FQNEAQ (reference sequence). Trimming removed 2 bases from V and 8 bases from J, with 21 bases in between. CDR3 sequence: CASSLRGGGASWGYTF. As DNA, the CDR3 is TGTGCCAGCAGCTTAAGAGGCGGGGGCGCTAGTTGGGGCTACACCTTC.

This sequence joins TRBV6-5 and TRBJ1-2, with TRBD1 as a possible D gene (5 bases). Germline CDR1 reads MNHEY; CDR2 reads SVGAGI. V was clipped by 6 bases and J by 1 base, with 9 bases between them. The CDR3 spans 13 residues. CDR3 sequence: CASSATVNYGYTF. The CDR3 bases are TGTGCCAGCAGCGCGACAGTTAACTATGGCTACACCTTC.

The chain is built from TRBV7-3 and TRBJ1-1, with unresolved D. The CDR3 runs to 13 residues. Germline V gives CDR1 SGHTA, CDR2 FQGTGA. The V gene lost 5 bases and the J gene lost 4 bases, with 11 bases spanning the gap. This chain's CDR3 is CASSQLAGTEAFF. In nucleotides, the CDR3 is TGTGCCAGCAGCCAGTTAGCGGGCACTGAAGCTTTCTTT.

The CDR3 spells CASRDRGTDTQYF. CDR3 DNA sequence: TGTGCCAGCCGGGACAGGGGCACAGATACGCAGTATTTT. The rearrangement joins TRBV14 to TRBJ2-3, with 9 bases fitting TRBD1. This CDR3 comprises 13 residues. Germline V gene data show CDR1 as SGHDN and CDR2 as FVKESK. After removal of 8 bases from V and 1 base from J, the junction contained 1 base not matched to a gene.

This chain joins TRBV7-2 and TRBJ1-4; 7 positions agree with TRBD1. Germline lookup yields CDR1 SGHTA and CDR2 FQGNSA. The length of the CDR3 is 15 residues. With V trimmed by 5 bases and J by 8 bases, 11 bases remained unmatched. The CDR3 is CASSSRQGHREKLFF. CDR3 DNA: TGTGCCAGCAGCAGTCGACAGGGCCATCGGGAAAAACTGTTTTTT. The full variable domain, with the rest looked up from reference TRBV7-2 and TRBJ1-4, is GAGVSQSPSNKVTEKGKDVELRCDPISGHTALYWYRQSLGQGLEFLIYFQGNSAPDKSGLPSDRFSAERTGGSVSTLTIQRTQQEDSAVYLCASSSRQGHREKLFFGSGTQLSVL.

The chain combines TRBV29-1 with TRBJ2-3; a weak D match, TRBD2 (5 bases). CDR3 length: 10 residues. V was clipped by 5 bases and J by 6 bases, with 6 bases between them. Germline assignment: CDR1 SQVTM and CDR2 ANQGSEA. Here the CDR3 DNA reads TGCAGCGTTAGGGAGGATACGCAGTATTTT. It yields the protein CSVREDTQYF.

V usage is TRBV10-1 and J usage is TRBJ1-6; D call uncertain. V gave up 10 bases and J gave up 7 bases, with 14 bases separating them. Germline CDR1 and CDR2: WNHNN and SYGVQD (reference sequence). The CDR3 has 13 amino acids. The CDR3 nucleotides are TGCGCCACCCGATCGAGTCGGAATTCACCCCTCCACTTT. Its translation is CATRSSRNSPLHF.

The table lists this clone with a few counts. The CDR3 is CASSWDSGYEQYF. DNA of the CDR3: TGTGCCAGTAGTTGGGACAGTGGCTACGAGCAGTACTTC. V gene TRBV19 combines with J gene TRBJ2-7, with 7 bases that match TRBD1. Germline loops: CDR1 LNHDA, CDR2 SQIVND (reference sequence). CDR3 size: 13 residues. The V and J ends lost 5 bases and 3 bases, in that order; junction bases with no gene match: 4.

The J gene is TRBJ1-1, the V gene TRBV11-3, with D perhaps TRBD1 (5 bases). V was pared by 1 base and J by 6 bases, with 12 bases between. The CDR3 extends over 14 amino acids. Germline V gene sequence: CDR1 SGHNT, CDR2 YENEEA. CDR3 coding DNA: TGTGCCAGCAGCTTAGGCGGGACTGTCGCTGAAGCTTTCTTT. Protein sequence: CASSLGGTVAEAFF. Filled out from reference TRBV11-3 and TRBJ1-1, the complete variable domain reads EAGVVQSPRYKIIEKKQPVAFWCNPISGHNTLYWYLQNLGQGPELLIRYENEEAVDDSQLPKDRFSAERLKGVDSTLKIQPAELGDSAVYLCASSLGGTVAEAFFGQGTRLTVV.

The rearrangement joins TRBV2 to TRBJ2-3; D is ambiguous. With 7 bases removed from V and 6 bases from J, the gap between germline ends came to 17 bases. The germline gives CDR1 SNHLY, CDR2 FYNNEI. The CDR3 is made up of 14 amino acids. The CDR3 region has the DNA TGTGCCAGCACCTCTGGGCTGCCTGGGGATACGCAGTATTTT. It codes for CASTSGLPGDTQYF.

This chain links TRBV6-6 with TRBJ2-7; D is uncertain. V lost 7 bases to trimming and J lost 0 bases, with 4 bases between them. The CDR3 runs 11 residues. Looked up from germline, CDR1 is MNHNY and CDR2 is SVGAGI (reference sequence). The DNA of the CDR3 is TGTGCCAGCATGGGCTCCTACGAGCAGTACTTC. Translation gives CASMGSYEQYF.

The rearrangement links TRBV5-1 to TRBJ2-2; D gene ambiguous. Germline values: CDR1 SGHRS, CDR2 YFSETQ. This CDR3 has 13 amino acids. The V and J ends lost 0 bases and 5 bases respectively, with 5 bases between them. This chain's CDR3 is CASSLGHTGELFF. In DNA form, the CDR3 reads TGCGCCAGCAGCTTGGGACATACCGGGGAGCTGTTTTTT. Full variable domain (rest looked up from reference TRBV5-1 and TRBJ2-2): KAGVTQTPRYLIKTRGQQVTLSCSPISGHRSVSWYQQTPGQGLQFLFEYFSETQRNKGNFPGRFSGRQFSNSRSEMNVSTLELGDSALYLCASSLGHTGELFFGEGSRLTVL.

This rearrangement joins TRBV18 to TRBJ2-7, with 7 nucleotides matching TRBD2. Looked up from germline, CDR1 is KGHSH and CDR2 is LQKENI. The CDR3 consists of 13 residues. The J segment lost 4 bases and the V segment lost 3 bases, leaving 3 bases of the junction unmatched. The CDR3 sequence: CASSPGGSYEQYF. CDR3 coding DNA: TGTGCCAGCTCACCGGGGGGGTCTTACGAGCAGTACTTC. Drawing the rest from reference TRBV18 and TRBJ2-7, the complete variable domain is NAGVMQNPRHLVRRRGQEARLRCSPMKGHSHVYWYRQLPEEGLKFMVYLQKENIIDESGMPKERFSAEFPKEGPSILRIQQVVRGDSAAYFCASSPGGSYEQYFGPGTRLTVT.

The chain has TRBV12-5 and TRBJ1-1; no reliable D call. The germline CDR1 and CDR2 sequences are LGHNT and FRNRAP. The CDR3 has 15 residues. V was trimmed by 1 base and J by 4 bases, leaving 13 bases between them. The DNA for the CDR3 is TGTGCTAGTGGTTTGGGGGGAGGAGCAGTCACTGAAGCTTTCTTT. Its translation: CASGLGGGAVTEAFF.

CDR3 amino acids: CASSKGQGAYEQYF. The CDR3 DNA follows: TGTGCCAGCAGCAAGGGACAGGGGGCTTACGAGCAGTACTTC. The chain uses TRBV28 and TRBJ2-7; 12 nucleotides line up with TRBD1. Germline trimming cut 6 bases from V and 4 bases from J; bases unmatched to any gene: 4. The CDR3 spans 14 residues. The germline CDR1 and CDR2 sequences are MDHEN and SYDVKM. The full variable domain, with the rest looked up from reference TRBV28 and TRBJ2-7, is DVKVTQSSRYLVKRTGEKVFLECVQDMDHENMFWYRQDPGLGLRLIYFSYDVKMKEKGDIPEGYSVSREKKERFSLILESASTNQTSMYLCASSKGQGAYEQYFGPGTRLTVT.

This clone was seen more than once but under ten times. The chain recombines TRBV14 with TRBJ2-1; D remains unclear. V gave up 0 bases and J gave up 6 bases, with 9 bases separating them. Germline V lookup: CDR1 SGHDN, CDR2 FVKESK. CDR3 length: 14 residues. The CDR3 nucleotides are TGTGCCAGCAGCCAAGAAAGGGCGATCAATGAGCAGTTCTTC. Residues: CASSQERAINEQFF. The entire variable domain, with the rest obtained from reference TRBV14 and TRBJ2-1, is as follows: EAGVTQFPSHSVIEKGQTVTLRCDPISGHDNLYWYRRVMGKEIKFLLHFVKESKQDESGMPNNRFLAERTGGTYSTLKVQPAELEDSGVYFCASSQERAINEQFFGPGTRLTVL.

This sequence joins TRBV7-3 and TRBJ2-1; D uncertain. Germline lookup yields CDR1 SGHTA and CDR2 FQGTGA. V was cut by 2 bases and J by 6 bases, with 8 bases left in between. The CDR3 has 13 residues. In DNA, the CDR3 is TGTGCCAGCAGCTTAGGTTCTAGCAATGAGCAGTTCTTC. It codes for CASSLGSSNEQFF. Combining the CDR3 with reference TRBV7-3 and TRBJ2-1 gives the whole variable domain GAGVSQTPSNKVTEKGKYVELRCDPISGHTALYWYRQSLGQGPEFLIYFQGTGAADDSGLPNDRFFAVRPEGSVSTLKIQRTERGDSAVYLCASSLGSSNEQFFGPGTRLTVL.

The V and J genes are TRBV7-2 and TRBJ1-2; 7 bases are shared with TRBD1. Germline CDR1 reads SGHTA; CDR2 reads FQGNSA. The V segment lost 4 bases and the J segment 7 bases; nucleotides outside the gene matches: 6. CDR3 length equals 13 residues. The CDR3 spells CASSSPDRFGYTF. The CDR3 DNA reads as TGTGCCAGCAGCTCCCCGGACAGGTTTGGCTACACCTTC.

The genes are TRBV9 and TRBJ1-2; maybe TRBD1 (5 bases). V lost 2 bases and J 8 bases, leaving 16 bases between the germline ends. CDR3 length: 14 residues. Germline-derived CDR1 and CDR2 are SGDLS and YYNGEE. CDR3 amino acids: CASSVSRDGRGYTF. Here the CDR3 DNA reads TGTGCCAGCAGCGTCAGCCGGGACGGCCGGGGCTACACCTTC.

V usage is TRBV7-9 and J usage is TRBJ1-6; no firm D call. Trimming took off 9 bases at V and 9 bases at J, with 12 bases between the two ends. This CDR3 is 12 amino acids long. CDR1 SEHNR and CDR2 FQNEAQ come from the germline V gene (reference sequence). This chain's CDR3 is CASREAGSPLHF. The CDR3 DNA follows: TGTGCCAGTAGGGAGGCTGGTTCACCCCTCCACTTT.